The sequence of this T cell receptor (delta chain) was determined in a study of γδ T cells in repeated Plasmodium falciparum infection. Study outcomes and limitations: Donors in Mali lived in a small rural village, largely one ethnic group.

TCRdb re-called the multiplex PCR reads via CATT. The sample consists of about 89,000 delta-chain clones, 1.4% of them appearing once. In this sample, this clone turned up a few times. Antigen unknown. The amino acid sequence in TCRdb belongs to a much larger clone and departs from this DNA's translation at residues 5 and 11, likely a sequencing read error; the sequence shown is translated from the DNA. CDR3 length equals 22 residues. Germline V gene data show CDR1 as TSWWSYY and CDR2 as QGS. V dropped 3 bases and J dropped 2; count of bases not matched to a gene: 24. Vgamma9/Vdelta2+ and Vdelta2-negative gammadelta T cells were flow-sorted from PBMC for bulk sequencing.

Sequencing input: gamma-delta T cells from blood. This clonotype was sampled from a pool of human donors (malaria-infected and uninfected, not separated). This chain links TRDV1 with TRDJ1; 10 bases map to TRDD3. The CDR3 nucleotides read TGTGCTCTTGGGGACCGGCCTTTAAAGGCGTTGTACTGGGGGATGCGAACCGATAAACTCATCTTT. Encoded protein: CALGDRPLKALYWGMRTDKLIF.